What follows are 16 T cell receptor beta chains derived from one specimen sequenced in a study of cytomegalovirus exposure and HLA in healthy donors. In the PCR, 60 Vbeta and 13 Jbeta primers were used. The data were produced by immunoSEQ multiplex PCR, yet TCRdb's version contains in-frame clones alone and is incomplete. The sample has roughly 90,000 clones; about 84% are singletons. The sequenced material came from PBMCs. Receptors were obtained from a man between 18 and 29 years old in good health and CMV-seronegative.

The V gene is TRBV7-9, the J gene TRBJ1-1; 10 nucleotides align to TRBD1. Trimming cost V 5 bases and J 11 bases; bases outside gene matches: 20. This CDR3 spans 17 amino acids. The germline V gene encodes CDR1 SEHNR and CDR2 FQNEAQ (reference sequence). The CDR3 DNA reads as TGTGCCAGCAGCGACGGGACAGGGGTTGGATATTTTGGCGTGGCTTTCTTT. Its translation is CASSDGTGVGYFGVAFF.

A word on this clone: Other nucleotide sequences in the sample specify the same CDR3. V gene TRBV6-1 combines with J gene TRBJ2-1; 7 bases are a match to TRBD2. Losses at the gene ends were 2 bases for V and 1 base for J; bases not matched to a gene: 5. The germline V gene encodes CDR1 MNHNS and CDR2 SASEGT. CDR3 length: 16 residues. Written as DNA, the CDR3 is TGTGCCAGCAGTGAAAACGGGGGGAGGTCCTACAATGAGCAGTTCTTC. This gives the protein CASSENGGRSYNEQFF.

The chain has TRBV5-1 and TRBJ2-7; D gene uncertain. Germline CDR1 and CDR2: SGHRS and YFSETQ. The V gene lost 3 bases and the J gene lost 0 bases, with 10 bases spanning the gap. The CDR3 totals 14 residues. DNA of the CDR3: TGCGCCAGCAGCTCTGGGTGGAGCTCCTACGAGCAGTACTTC. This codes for CASSSGWSSYEQYF.

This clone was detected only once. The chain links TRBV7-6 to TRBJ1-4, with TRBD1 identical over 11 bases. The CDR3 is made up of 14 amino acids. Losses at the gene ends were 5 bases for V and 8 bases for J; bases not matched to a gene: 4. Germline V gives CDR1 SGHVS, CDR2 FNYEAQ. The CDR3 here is CASSGTGGKEKLFF. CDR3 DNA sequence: TGTGCCAGCAGCGGGACAGGGGGAAAGGAAAAACTGTTTTTT.

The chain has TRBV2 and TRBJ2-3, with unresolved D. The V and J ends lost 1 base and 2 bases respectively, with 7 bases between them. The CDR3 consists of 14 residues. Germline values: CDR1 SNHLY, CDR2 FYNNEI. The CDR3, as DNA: TGTGCCAGCAGTGAAGGCCAGTTCACAGATACGCAGTATTTT. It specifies CASSEGQFTDTQYF.

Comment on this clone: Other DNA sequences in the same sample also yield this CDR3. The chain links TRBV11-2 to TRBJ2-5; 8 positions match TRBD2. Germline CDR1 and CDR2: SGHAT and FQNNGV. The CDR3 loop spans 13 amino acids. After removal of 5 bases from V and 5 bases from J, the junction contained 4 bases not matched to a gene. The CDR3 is CASSGGLAETQYF. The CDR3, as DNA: TGTGCCAGCAGCGGCGGACTAGCCGAGACCCAGTACTTC.

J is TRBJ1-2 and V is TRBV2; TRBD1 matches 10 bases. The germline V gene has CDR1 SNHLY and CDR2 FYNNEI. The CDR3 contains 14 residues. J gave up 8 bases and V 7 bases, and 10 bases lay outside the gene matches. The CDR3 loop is CASTRADRGQGYTF. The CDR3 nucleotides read TGTGCCAGCACCAGAGCTGACAGGGGGCAAGGCTACACCTTC.

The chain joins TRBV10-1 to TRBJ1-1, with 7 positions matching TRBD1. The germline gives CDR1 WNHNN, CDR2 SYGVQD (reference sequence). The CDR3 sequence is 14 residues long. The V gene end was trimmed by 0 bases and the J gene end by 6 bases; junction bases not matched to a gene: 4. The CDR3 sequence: CASSESGGEPEAFF. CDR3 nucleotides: TGCGCCAGCAGTGAGTCAGGGGGCGAGCCTGAAGCTTTCTTT.

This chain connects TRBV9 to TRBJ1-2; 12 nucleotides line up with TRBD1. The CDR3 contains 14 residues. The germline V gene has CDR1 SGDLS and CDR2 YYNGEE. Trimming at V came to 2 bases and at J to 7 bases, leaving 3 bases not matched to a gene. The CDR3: CASSVGTGGSGYTF. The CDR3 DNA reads TGTGCCAGCAGCGTCGGGACAGGGGGCTCTGGCTACACCTTC.

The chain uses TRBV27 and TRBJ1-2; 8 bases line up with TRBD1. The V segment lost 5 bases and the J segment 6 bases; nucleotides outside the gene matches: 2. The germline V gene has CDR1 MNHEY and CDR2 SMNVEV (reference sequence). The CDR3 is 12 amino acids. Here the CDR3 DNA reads TGTGCCAGCAGTCTGACAGGGGATGGCTACACCTTC. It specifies CASSLTGDGYTF.

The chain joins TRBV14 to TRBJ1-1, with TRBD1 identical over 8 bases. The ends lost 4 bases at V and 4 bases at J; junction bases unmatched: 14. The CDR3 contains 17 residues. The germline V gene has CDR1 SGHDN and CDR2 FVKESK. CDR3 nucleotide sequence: TGTGCCAGCAGCCCCTATCCAGGACAGGGAGTTCTCACTGAAGCTTTCTTT. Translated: CASSPYPGQGVLTEAFF.

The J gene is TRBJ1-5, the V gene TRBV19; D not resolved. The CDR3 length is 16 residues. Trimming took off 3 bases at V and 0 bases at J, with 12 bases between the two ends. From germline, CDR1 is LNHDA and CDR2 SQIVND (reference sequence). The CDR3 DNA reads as TGTGCCAGTAGTATTCGCCGGGTCAATAGCAATCAGCCCCAGCATTTT. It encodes CASSIRRVNSNQPQHF.

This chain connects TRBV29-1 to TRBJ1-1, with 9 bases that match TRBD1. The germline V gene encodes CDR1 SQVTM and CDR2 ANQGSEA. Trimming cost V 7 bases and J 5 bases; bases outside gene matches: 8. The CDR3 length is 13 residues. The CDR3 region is CSAPGTGRTEAFF. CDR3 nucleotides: TGCAGCGCCCCAGGGACAGGGAGGACTGAAGCTTTCTTT.

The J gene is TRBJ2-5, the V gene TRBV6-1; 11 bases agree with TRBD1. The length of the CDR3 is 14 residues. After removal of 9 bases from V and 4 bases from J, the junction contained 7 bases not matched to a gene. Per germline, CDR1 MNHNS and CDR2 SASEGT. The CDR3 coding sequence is TGTGCCAGTGGACAGGGGGCGCTCCCAGAGACCCAGTACTTC. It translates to CASGQGALPETQYF.

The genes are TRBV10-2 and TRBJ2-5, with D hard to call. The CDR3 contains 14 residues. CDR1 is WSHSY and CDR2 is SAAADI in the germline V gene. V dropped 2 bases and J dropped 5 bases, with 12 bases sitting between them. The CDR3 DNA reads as TGCGCCAGCAGTGAGATCAGGTCAAGGGAGACCCAGTACTTC. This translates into CASSEIRSRETQYF.

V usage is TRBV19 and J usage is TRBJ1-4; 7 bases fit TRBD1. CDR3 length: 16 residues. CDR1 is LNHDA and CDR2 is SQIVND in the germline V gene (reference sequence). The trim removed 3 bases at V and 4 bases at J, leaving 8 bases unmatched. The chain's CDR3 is CASSMTPTGVNEKLFF. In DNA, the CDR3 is TGTGCCAGTAGTATGACCCCAACAGGGGTTAATGAAAAACTGTTTTTT.